The 15 T cell receptor beta chains in this list originate from one sample, sequenced in a study of T cell repertoires in cytomegalovirus infection. TCRdb fed the reads into MiXCR, producing one record per CDR3 protein. This sample has approximately 250,000 distinct CDR3 sequences, with 10% to 15% found just once. Sequencing was performed on PBMCs. The receptor set was obtained from a human donor in good health (CMV status not recorded). Some clones in this sample may be carry-over from other donors' samples.

This clonotype was counted between two and nine times. The chain links TRBV9 to TRBJ1-4; D uncertain. Trimming took 0 bases from V and 5 from J, leaving 8 bases between them. Germline CDR1 and CDR2: SGDLS and YYNGEE. The CDR3 has 14 amino acids. Here the CDR3 reads CASSVGRANEKLFF. CDR3 bases: TGTGCCAGCAGCGTAGGACGGGCAAATGAAAAACTGTTTTTT.

The sample holds many counts of this clonotype. The chain uses TRBV7-2 and TRBJ2-7; D call uncertain. CDR1 and CDR2 (germline): SGHTA, FQGNSA. The CDR3 loop spans 13 amino acids. V was pared by 1 base and J by 4 bases, with 8 bases between. Here the CDR3 reads CASSLEGQYEQYF. The DNA of the CDR3 is TGTGCCAGCAGCTTAGAAGGTCAATACGAGCAGTACTTC.

This clonotype showed up many times. J is TRBJ2-1 and V is TRBV7-3; 9 bases line up with TRBD1. The junction had 6 bases not matched to a gene; V was cut back by 3 bases and J by 6 bases. There are 15 residues in the CDR3. Germline CDR1 and CDR2: SGHTA and FQGTGA. CDR3 residues: CASSFTGGAGNEQFF. DNA for the CDR3: TGTGCCAGCAGCTTCACAGGGGGCGCAGGCAATGAGCAGTTCTTC.

This clonotype was counted a few times. V and J are TRBV14 and TRBJ1-6, with 10 nucleotides matching TRBD1. From germline, CDR1 is SGHDN and CDR2 FVKESK. The J segment lost 6 bases and the V segment lost 0 bases, leaving 11 bases of the junction unmatched. The CDR3 length is 19 residues. This chain's CDR3 is CASSQDRKRTGGLNSPLHF. The DNA of the CDR3 is TGTGCCAGCAGCCAAGATCGGAAGCGGACAGGGGGGCTTAATTCACCCCTCCACTTT.

J is TRBJ2-7 and V is TRBV6-6; 8 nucleotides match TRBD2. The junction had 8 bases not matched to a gene; V was cut back by 7 bases and J by 6 bases. This CDR3 region has 13 residues. Germline CDR1 is MNHNY and CDR2 is SVGAGI (reference sequence). This CDR3 is CASTSGGRSEQYF. The DNA for the CDR3 is TGTGCCAGCACCTCGGGCGGGAGGAGCGAGCAGTACTTC.

This clonotype was seen only once. This chain joins TRBV29-1 and TRBJ1-1; D gene ambiguous. This CDR3 spans 14 amino acids. Germline V gene sequence: CDR1 SQVTM, CDR2 ANQGSEA. The V end was cut by 4 bases, the J end by 1 base, with 13 bases between. This CDR3 reads CSVAPPGQNTEAFF. Here the CDR3 DNA reads TGCAGCGTTGCCCCCCCAGGCCAGAACACTGAAGCTTTCTTT.

This clonotype was detected ten times or more. The rearrangement uses TRBV7-2 and TRBJ2-1; D unclear. CDR3 size: 15 residues. Trimming took 4 bases from V and 0 from J, leaving 10 bases between them. CDR1 is SGHTA, CDR2 FQGNSA, per germline. CDR3 in amino acids: CASSSSASSYNEQFF. The CDR3 DNA follows: TGTGCCAGCAGCTCTTCGGCTTCCTCCTACAATGAGCAGTTCTTC.

This clonotype came up many times. This chain uses TRBV7-2 with TRBJ2-1, with 11 bases identical to TRBD2. Losses at the gene ends were 6 bases for V and 8 bases for J; bases not matched to a gene: 9. This CDR3 has 15 residues. Germline assignment: CDR1 SGHTA and CDR2 FQGNSA. The CDR3 DNA reads as TGTGCCAGCAGTCAATTAGCGGGGGGGGTGGATGAGCAGTTCTTC. Encoded protein: CASSQLAGGVDEQFF.

The chain joins TRBV29-1 to TRBJ1-5; TRBD1 matches 8 bases. Looked up from germline, CDR1 is SQVTM and CDR2 is ANQGSEA. This CDR3 has 12 residues. J lost 4 bases, V lost 4 bases, and 0 bases had no gene match. CDR3 sequence: CSVGQGNQPQHF. The CDR3 DNA sequence: TGCAGCGTTGGACAGGGGAATCAGCCCCAGCATTTT.

This clonotype has only a few counts. The chain joins TRBV7-3 to TRBJ2-3; 8 bases match TRBD1. The germline CDR1 and CDR2 sequences are SGHTA and FQGTGA. J lost 4 bases, V lost 4 bases, and 10 bases had no gene match. CDR3 length: 16 residues. The CDR3 DNA sequence: TGTGCCAGCAGCTACCGGACAGGGAAGGGGGCAGATACGCAGTATTTT. It specifies CASSYRTGKGADTQYF.

This clonotype showed up many times. The chain employs TRBV6-6 and TRBJ1-2; perhaps TRBD1 as D (5 bases). The V end lost 6 bases, the J end lost 4 bases, and 18 bases lay between the germline ends. Germline CDR1 MNHNY, CDR2 SVGAGI (reference sequence). The CDR3 extends over 15 amino acids. Here the CDR3 reads CASRGLGGQFYGYTF. The CDR3 bases are TGTGCCAGCAGGGGGCTCGGAGGACAATTCTATGGCTACACCTTC.

This chain links TRBV20-1 with TRBJ1-2; possibly TRBD1 for D (6 bases). V gave up 1 base and J gave up 6 bases, with 12 bases separating them. The CDR3 length is 13 residues. Germline V CDR1 and CDR2: DFQATT, SNEGSKA (reference sequence). CDR3 sequence reads: CSARGTAGNGYTF. Written as DNA, the CDR3 is TGCAGTGCTAGAGGGACAGCGGGCAATGGCTACACCTTC.

This clonotype was counted only a few times. The chain recombines TRBV5-1 with TRBJ2-1; TRBD2 agrees at 10 bases. The trim removed 4 bases at V and 1 base at J, leaving 11 bases unmatched. Germline CDR1 is SGHRS and CDR2 is YFSETQ. The CDR3 totals 18 residues. The DNA of the CDR3 is TGCGCCAGCAGCCACGGAAGCGGGAGGGGGGGGTCCTACAATGAGCAGTTCTTC. As protein: CASSHGSGRGGSYNEQFF.

This clonotype was observed at least ten times. The chain combines TRBV7-2 with TRBJ1-4; unclear D gene. Germline CDR1 reads SGHTA; CDR2 reads FQGNSA. Trimming stripped 6 bases from V and 3 bases from J, with 11 bases between. The CDR3 consists of 14 residues. The DNA for the CDR3 is TGTGCCAGCAGTCTCTCCTGGGCTAATGAAAAACTGTTTTTT. It translates to CASSLSWANEKLFF.

This clonotype was found many times. This sequence joins TRBV20-1 and TRBJ2-3; D is uncertain. V was trimmed by 3 bases and J by 1 base, leaving 8 bases between them. Germline V gene lookup returns CDR1 DFQATT and CDR2 SNEGSKA (reference sequence). This CDR3 spans 13 amino acids. The CDR3 coding sequence is TGCAGTGCTAGTGAGCCACGCACAGATACGCAGTATTTT. This translates into CSASEPRTDTQYF.